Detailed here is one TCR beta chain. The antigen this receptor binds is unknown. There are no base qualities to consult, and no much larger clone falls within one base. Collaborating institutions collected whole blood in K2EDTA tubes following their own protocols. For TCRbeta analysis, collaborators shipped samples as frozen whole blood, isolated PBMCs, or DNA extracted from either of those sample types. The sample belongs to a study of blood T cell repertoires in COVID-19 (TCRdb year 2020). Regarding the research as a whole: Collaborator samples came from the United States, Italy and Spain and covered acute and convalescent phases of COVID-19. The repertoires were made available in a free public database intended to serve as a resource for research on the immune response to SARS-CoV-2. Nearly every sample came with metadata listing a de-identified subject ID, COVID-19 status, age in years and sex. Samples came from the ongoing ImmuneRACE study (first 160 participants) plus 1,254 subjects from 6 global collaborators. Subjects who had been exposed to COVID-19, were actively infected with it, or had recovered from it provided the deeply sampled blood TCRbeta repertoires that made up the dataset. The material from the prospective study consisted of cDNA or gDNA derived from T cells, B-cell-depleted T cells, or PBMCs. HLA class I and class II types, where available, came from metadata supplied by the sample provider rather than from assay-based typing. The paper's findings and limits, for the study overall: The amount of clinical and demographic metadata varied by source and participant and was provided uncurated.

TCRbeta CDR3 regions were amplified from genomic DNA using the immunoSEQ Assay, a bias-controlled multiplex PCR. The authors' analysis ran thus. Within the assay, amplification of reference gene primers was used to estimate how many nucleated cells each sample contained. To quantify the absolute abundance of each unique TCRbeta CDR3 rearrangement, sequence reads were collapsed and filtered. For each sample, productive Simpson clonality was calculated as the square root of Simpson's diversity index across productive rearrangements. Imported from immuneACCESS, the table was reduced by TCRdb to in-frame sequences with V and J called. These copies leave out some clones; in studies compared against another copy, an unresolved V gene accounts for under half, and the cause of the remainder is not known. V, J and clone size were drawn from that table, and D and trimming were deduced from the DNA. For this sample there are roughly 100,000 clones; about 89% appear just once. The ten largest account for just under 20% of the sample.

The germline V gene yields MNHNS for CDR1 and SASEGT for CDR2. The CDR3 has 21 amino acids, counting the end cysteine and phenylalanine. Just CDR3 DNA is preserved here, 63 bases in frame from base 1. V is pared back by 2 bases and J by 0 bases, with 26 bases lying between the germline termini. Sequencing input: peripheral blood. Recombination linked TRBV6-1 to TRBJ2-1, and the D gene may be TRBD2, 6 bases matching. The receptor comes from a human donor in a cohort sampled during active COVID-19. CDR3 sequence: CASSELVRGISVRSSYNEQFF. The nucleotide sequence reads TGTGCCAGCAGTGAATTGGTTCGGGGGATTAGCGTCCGATCCTCCTACAATGAGCAGTTCTTC.